Listed below are T cell receptor beta chains from one sample, sequenced in a study of T-cell reconstitution after alpha-beta-depleted transplantation in children. Each CDR3 protein is one row after TCRdb ran MiXCR on the PCR reads. Among approximately 640,000 distinct CDR3 sequences, roughly 17% were seen once, and the ten largest hold over 0.95%. This specimen consisted of PBMCs from the stem cell graft donor, obtained from the stem cell graft. These receptors were taken from a human donor who donated a stem cell graft to a child with acute myeloid leukemia. CDR3s include the opening cysteine and the closing phenylalanine or tryptophan. A D gene is named only where the DNA matches it firmly. Expanded clones get a size class; other rows say once, few or many, or leave the size out.

J	V	size	D	CDR3	DNA
TRBJ2-1	TRBV9	many	TRBD2	CASSALAGGYNEQFF	TGTGCCAGCAGCGCACTAGCGGGGGGTTACAATGAGCAGTTCTTC
TRBJ2-5	TRBV20-1	many	-	CSAGGAGQETQYF	TGCAGTGCAGGGGGGGCCGGTCAAGAGACCCAGTACTTC
TRBJ1-4	TRBV7-2	-	-	CASSSPGSGSEKLFF	TGTGCCAGCAGCTCCCCAGGGTCTGGTTCGGAAAAACTGTTTTTT
TRBJ1-4	TRBV20-1	many	-	CSGRGRPNEKLFF	TGCAGTGGGAGGGGACGACCTAATGAAAAACTGTTTTTT
TRBJ2-4	TRBV13	few	-	CASSSLLAKNIQYF	TGTGCCAGCAGCTCCCTACTAGCCAAAAACATTCAGTACTTC
TRBJ1-2	TRBV6-2/TRBV6-3	few	TRBD1	CASSYRGGNYGYTF	TGTGCCAGCAGCTACAGGGGTGGTAACTATGGCTACACCTTC
TRBJ1-4	TRBV12-3/TRBV12-4	many	-	CASSLGIGNEKLFF	TGTGCCAGCAGTCTCGGGATTGGCAATGAAAAACTGTTTTTT
TRBJ2-1	TRBV20-1	many	TRBD1	CSATGTGGNEQFF	TGCAGTGCTACAGGGACAGGGGGGAATGAGCAGTTCTTC
TRBJ1-3	TRBV12-3/TRBV12-4	few	-	CASSPTASGNTIYF	TGTGCCAGCAGTCCGACGGCCTCTGGAAACACCATATATTTT
TRBJ2-2	TRBV29-1	many	-	CSVEQSAPGELFF	TGCAGCGTTGAACAGTCGGCTCCCGGGGAGCTGTTTTTT
TRBJ2-2	TRBV7-6	few	TRBD2	CASSLSSGGLNTGELFF	TGTGCCAGCAGCTTATCCAGCGGGGGGCTCAACACCGGGGAGCTGTTTTTT
TRBJ2-6	TRBV20-1	-	TRBD2	CSATLAGRSGANVLTF	TGCAGTGCTACCCTAGCGGGGAGATCTGGGGCCAACGTCCTGACTTTC
TRBJ2-2	TRBV6-1	-	-	CASSESLGLVRAGELFF	TGTGCCAGCAGTGAATCCCTGGGCCTCGTTCGCGCCGGGGAGCTGTTTTTT
TRBJ2-7	TRBV20-1	many	-	CSARDPGSGEQYF	TGCAGTGCTAGAGATCCCGGGTCGGGTGAGCAGTACTTC
TRBJ2-1	TRBV12-3/TRBV12-4	-	TRBD2	CASTPSGGRSYNEQFF	TGTGCCAGCACCCCTAGCGGGGGGCGCTCCTACAATGAGCAGTTCTTC
TRBJ1-5	TRBV6-2/TRBV6-3	few	TRBD1	CASRTGTYSNQPQHF	TGTGCCAGCAGGACAGGGACATATAGCAATCAGCCCCAGCATTTT
TRBJ2-4	TRBV20-1	many	-	CSARDSWVPNIQYF	TGCAGTGCTAGAGATAGCTGGGTCCCAAACATTCAGTACTTC
TRBJ1-1	TRBV12-3/TRBV12-4	many	-	CASSFPTTGSGTEAFF	TGTGCCAGCAGTTTCCCCACGACAGGCTCTGGCACTGAAGCTTTCTTT
TRBJ2-4	TRBV24-1	-	-	CATSDPTERNIQYF	TGTGCCACCAGTGACCCGACTGAGCGAAACATTCAGTACTTC
TRBJ2-3	TRBV4-3	many	-	CASSQSRDTPVDTQYF	TGCGCCAGCAGCCAATCTAGGGACACCCCCGTAGATACGCAGTATTTT
TRBJ1-5	TRBV7-9	many	TRBD1	CASSLGQGVGQPQHF	TGTGCCAGCAGCTTAGGGCAGGGGGTGGGTCAGCCCCAGCATTTT
TRBJ1-1	TRBV20-1	many	-	CSGGNMNTEAFF	TGCAGTGGAGGCAACATGAACACTGAAGCTTTCTTT
TRBJ1-2	TRBV20-1	many	TRBD1	CSASAGTGPYGYTF	TGCAGTGCTAGCGCCGGGACAGGCCCCTATGGCTACACCTTC
TRBJ1-1	TRBV20-1	few	-	CSAKAGRAKEGNTEAFF	TGCAGTGCTAAGGCGGGCAGGGCCAAGGAGGGGAACACTGAAGCTTTCTTT
TRBJ1-4	TRBV7-9	-	TRBD1	CASSSTGGDEKLFF	TGTGCCAGCAGCTCGACAGGGGGCGACGAAAAACTGTTTTTT
TRBJ2-2	TRBV6-5	-	-	CASSYSSRANTGELFF	TGTGCCAGCAGTTACTCGTCCAGAGCGAACACCGGGGAGCTGTTTTTT
TRBJ1-3	TRBV10-3	many	-	CAISESENTIYF	TGTGCCATCAGTGAGTCAGAAAACACCATATATTTT
TRBJ2-7	TRBV5-1	-	-	CASSSAGGHSYEQYF	TGCGCCAGCAGCTCAGCTGGGGGACACTCCTACGAGCAGTACTTC
TRBJ1-6	TRBV4-3	many	-	CASSQDSTKLNSPLHF	TGCGCCAGCAGCCAAGATAGTACAAAATTGAATTCACCCCTCCACTTT